This T cell receptor (beta chain) was recovered during a study of technical replicates of blood from a few donors. Germline V lookup: CDR1 SGHAT, CDR2 FQNNGV. V gave up 2 bases and J gave up 1 base, with 10 bases separating them. The CDR3 has 15 amino acids. Clones were read by immunoSEQ multiplex PCR, and TCRdb kept only the in-frame ones, dropping some. Of approximately 76,000 clones listed, 75% to 95% were seen once; the top ten hold 0.2% to 0.25%. The chain is built from TRBV11-2 and TRBJ2-3; the D gene is possibly TRBD2 (5 bases). The TCR was taken from a human donor in good health. Sequenced: T cells isolated from PBMCs. The DNA of the CDR3 is TGTGCCAGCAGCTTATACGGGGATGGCACAGATACGCAGTATTTT. It encodes CASSLYGDGTDTQYF.